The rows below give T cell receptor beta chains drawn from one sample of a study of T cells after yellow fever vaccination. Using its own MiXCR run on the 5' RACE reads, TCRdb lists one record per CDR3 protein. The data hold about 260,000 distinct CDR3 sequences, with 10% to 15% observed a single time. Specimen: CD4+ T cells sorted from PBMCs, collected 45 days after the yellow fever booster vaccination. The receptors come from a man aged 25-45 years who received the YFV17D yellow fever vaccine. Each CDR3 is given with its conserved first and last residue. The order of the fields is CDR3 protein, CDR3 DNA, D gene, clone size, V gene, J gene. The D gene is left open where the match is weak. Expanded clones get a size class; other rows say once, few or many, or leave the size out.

cdr3_aa: CASSRWSGGSYNEQFF
cdr3_nt: TGTGCCAGTAGTAGGTGGTCGGGAGGGTCCTACAATGAGCAGTTCTTC
d_call: TRBD2
clone_size: many
v_call: TRBV19
j_call: TRBJ2-1

cdr3_aa: CSAQTSYTDTQYF
cdr3_nt: TGCAGTGCCCAGACTAGCTACACAGATACGCAGTATTTT
d_call: TRBD2
clone_size: few
v_call: TRBV20-1
j_call: TRBJ2-3

cdr3_aa: CASSAGVSPITDTQYF
cdr3_nt: TGTGCCAGCAGTGCGGGAGTTTCTCCGATCACAGATACGCAGTATTTT
d_call: TRBD2
clone_size: .
v_call: TRBV14
j_call: TRBJ2-3

cdr3_aa: CASRLRGTSNSPLHF
cdr3_nt: TGTGCCAGCAGATTGAGAGGGACTTCGAATTCACCCCTCCACTTT
d_call: .
clone_size: .
v_call: TRBV27
j_call: TRBJ1-6

cdr3_aa: CSAPSPSSYNEQFF
cdr3_nt: TGCAGTGCTCCTTCCCCGAGCTCCTACAATGAGCAGTTCTTC
d_call: .
clone_size: .
v_call: TRBV20-1
j_call: TRBJ2-1

cdr3_aa: CASSYSGGIYEQYF
cdr3_nt: TGTGCCAGCAGCTATTCAGGGGGCATCTACGAGCAGTACTTC
d_call: TRBD1
clone_size: .
v_call: TRBV7-9
j_call: TRBJ2-7

cdr3_aa: CASSLAGVSSYNEQFF
cdr3_nt: TGCGCCAGCAGCTTGGCGGGGGTTAGCTCCTACAATGAGCAGTTCTTC
d_call: .
clone_size: .
v_call: TRBV5-1
j_call: TRBJ2-1

cdr3_aa: CASSRSGLADINEQFF
cdr3_nt: TGTGCCAGCAGCAGATCGGGACTAGCGGACATCAATGAGCAGTTCTTC
d_call: TRBD2
clone_size: .
v_call: TRBV14
j_call: TRBJ2-1

cdr3_aa: CASSVRRKPPSSYEQYF
cdr3_nt: TGTGCCAGCAGCGTAAGGCGGAAACCCCCGAGCTCCTACGAGCAGTACTTC
d_call: .
clone_size: .
v_call: TRBV9
j_call: TRBJ2-7

cdr3_aa: CASSPLTSGSPDTQYF
cdr3_nt: TGTGCCAGCAGCCCCCTCACTAGCGGGAGCCCAGATACGCAGTATTTT
d_call: TRBD2
clone_size: .
v_call: TRBV7-8
j_call: TRBJ2-3

cdr3_aa: CASSSRGTQYF
cdr3_nt: TGTGCCAGCAGCTCCAGGGGGACCCAGTACTTC
d_call: .
clone_size: many
v_call: TRBV5-6
j_call: TRBJ2-5

cdr3_aa: CASSHRFTATGELFF
cdr3_nt: TGTGCCAGCAGCCACAGATTTACCGCTACCGGGGAGCTGTTTTTT
d_call: .
clone_size: few
v_call: TRBV5-8
j_call: TRBJ2-2

cdr3_aa: CASSLAPGTGETQYF
cdr3_nt: TGCGCCAGCAGCTTGGCCCCAGGCACGGGGGAGACCCAGTACTTC
d_call: .
clone_size: few
v_call: TRBV5-1
j_call: TRBJ2-5

cdr3_aa: CSASPGVSGANVLTF
cdr3_nt: TGCAGTGCTAGTCCGGGCGTCTCTGGGGCCAACGTCCTGACTTTC
d_call: .
clone_size: many
v_call: TRBV20-1
j_call: TRBJ2-6

cdr3_aa: CASSLWTGGASGDEQYF
cdr3_nt: TGTGCCAGCAGTCTCTGGACAGGGGGCGCTTCAGGGGACGAGCAGTACTTC
d_call: TRBD1
clone_size: many
v_call: TRBV28
j_call: TRBJ2-7

cdr3_aa: CAISDAYEQFF
cdr3_nt: TGTGCCATCAGTGACGCATATGAGCAGTTCTTC
d_call: .
clone_size: many
v_call: TRBV10-3
j_call: TRBJ2-1

cdr3_aa: CSVDWAADTEAFF
cdr3_nt: TGCAGCGTTGATTGGGCCGCGGACACTGAAGCTTTCTTT
d_call: .
clone_size: .
v_call: TRBV29-1
j_call: TRBJ1-1

cdr3_aa: CASSQEGMDHEQYF
cdr3_nt: TGTGCCAGCAGCCAGGAAGGGATGGACCACGAGCAGTACTTC
d_call: .
clone_size: .
v_call: TRBV4-2
j_call: TRBJ2-7

cdr3_aa: CSGGGARRYEQFF
cdr3_nt: TGCAGCGGAGGGGGGGCCCGCCGTTATGAGCAGTTCTTC
d_call: .
clone_size: .
v_call: TRBV29-1
j_call: TRBJ2-1

cdr3_aa: CASSFGSGGELFF
cdr3_nt: .
d_call: .
clone_size: .
v_call: TRBV5-6
j_call: TRBJ2-2

cdr3_aa: CATSSGLLYEQYF
cdr3_nt: TGTGCCACCTCCTCGGGACTCCTTTACGAGCAGTACTTC
d_call: .
clone_size: .
v_call: TRBV25-1
j_call: TRBJ2-7

cdr3_aa: CASSQPDRYEQFF
cdr3_nt: TGTGCCAGCAGCCAACCTGACAGGTATGAGCAGTTCTTC
d_call: .
clone_size: few
v_call: TRBV3-1
j_call: TRBJ2-1

cdr3_aa: CSVVGAEAFF
cdr3_nt: TGCAGCGTGGTCGGGGCTGAAGCTTTCTTT
d_call: .
clone_size: .
v_call: TRBV29-1
j_call: TRBJ1-1